This TCR beta chain was documented in a study of cytomegalovirus exposure and HLA in healthy donors. Amplification used 60 Vbeta primers and 13 Jbeta primers. Clones were sequenced by immunoSEQ multiplex PCR, and TCRdb holds only the in-frame ones, with some missing. The data contain 190,000 or so clones, over 80% of them singletons. Study observations and caveats: Testing in vitro showed three CMV-associated chains specific for CMV antigens.

This CDR3 comprises 13 residues. The germline V and J ends were trimmed by 6 bases and 2 bases, with 8 bases remaining between them. Germline CDR1 and CDR2: MNHNY and SVGAGI (reference sequence). A word on this clone: Its antigen is unknown.

The origin of this receptor is a man aged 50 to 60 in good health and CMV-seronegative. The rearrangement uses TRBV6-6 and TRBJ2-1; a weak D match, TRBD2 (5 bases). The specimen sequenced was PBMCs. The chain's CDR3 is CASRAGAYNEQFF. The CDR3 nucleotides are TGTGCCAGCAGAGCCGGGGCCTACAATGAGCAGTTCTTC.